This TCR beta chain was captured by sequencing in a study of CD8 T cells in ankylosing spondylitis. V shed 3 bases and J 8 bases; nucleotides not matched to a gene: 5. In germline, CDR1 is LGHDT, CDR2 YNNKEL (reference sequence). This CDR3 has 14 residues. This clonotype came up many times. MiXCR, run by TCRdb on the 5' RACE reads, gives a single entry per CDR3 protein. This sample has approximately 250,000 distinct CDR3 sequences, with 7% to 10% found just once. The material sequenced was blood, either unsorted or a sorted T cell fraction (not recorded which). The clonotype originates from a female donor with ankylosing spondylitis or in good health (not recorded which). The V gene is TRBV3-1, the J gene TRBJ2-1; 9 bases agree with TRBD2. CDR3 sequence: CASSQLAGIDEQFF. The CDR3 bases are TGTGCCAGCAGCCAGCTAGCGGGAATCGATGAGCAGTTCTTC.